The 24 T cell receptor beta chains below were found in one sample sequenced in a study of T-cell reconstitution after alpha-beta-depleted transplantation in children (dated by TCRdb to the mid-2010s). In the paper's terms, the treatment or condition label means: allogeneic hematopoietic cell transplantation with graft depleted of TCRalphabeta T cells and CD19 B cells. The protocol used for the library was PCR. Sequenced using an Illumina HiSeq 2500. TCR library preparation used molecular barcoding, with unique molecular identifiers applied to normalize quantification of the TCRbeta repertoire. TCRdb itself trimmed the public reads at Q25 with fastp, ran MiXCR and retained productive beta chains. Each CDR3 protein appears once, grouped with its most common genes and DNA. This sample lists a few hundred thousand distinct CDR3 sequences; about a quarter were detected once. The ten largest clones represent approximately 33% of the sample.

This specimen consisted of PBMCs, obtained before TCRalphabeta/CD19-depleted stem cell transplant. These receptors all come from a boy in the first two years of life with Wiskott-Aldrich syndrome, due to receive a stem cell transplant.

CDR3 amino acids: CATSAQQSAHDTQYF. The CDR3, as DNA: TGTGCCACGAGCGCCCAACAGTCAGCACACGATACGCAGTATTTT. The chain has TRBV10-3 and TRBJ2-3, with no clear D. With 10 bases removed from V and 6 bases from J, the gap between germline ends came to 23 bases. The CDR3 consists of 15 residues. The germline gives CDR1 ENHRY, CDR2 SYGVKD.

This clonotype was observed a handful of times. J is TRBJ1-3 and V is TRBV29-1; D not certain. The CDR3 runs 14 residues. Germline values: CDR1 SQVTM, CDR2 ANQGSEA. V was trimmed by 5 bases and J by 2 bases, leaving 13 bases between them. CDR3 coding DNA: TGCAGCGTTTCCCGGACCGGGGCTGGAAACACCATATATTTT. Amino acid sequence: CSVSRTGAGNTIYF.

J is TRBJ1-1 and V is TRBV20-1; no reliable D call. V gave up 1 base and J gave up 10 bases, with 10 bases separating them. Germline V gene data show CDR1 as DFQATT and CDR2 as SNEGSKA (reference sequence). The CDR3 covers 11 residues. CDR3 protein: CSARAIPGAFF. For the CDR3, the DNA is TGCAGTGCTAGAGCCATCCCCGGAGCTTTCTTT.

This clonotype was detected a few times. This chain uses TRBV12-3 or TRBV12-4 with TRBJ1-1; the D gene is possibly TRBD1 (5 bases). V was trimmed by 5 bases and J by 3 bases, leaving 22 bases between them. The CDR3 sequence is 17 residues long. The CDR3 loop is CASSTSRPRASDTEAFF. Here the CDR3 DNA reads TGTGCCAGCAGTACGTCCCGCCCCAGGGCCAGTGACACTGAAGCTTTCTTT.

V and J are TRBV7-7 and TRBJ2-5; TRBD1 might be the D (6 bases). CDR1 SSHAT and CDR2 FNYEAQ come from the germline V gene (reference sequence). The CDR3 is 14 residues long. V lost 2 bases and J 5 bases, leaving 12 bases between the germline ends. The CDR3 reads CASSLNRVGETQYF. The CDR3 bases are TGTGCCAGCAGCTTAAACAGGGTGGGGGAGACCCAGTACTTC.

The V call is TRBV20-1, the J call TRBJ2-3; 9 positions agree with TRBD1. The CDR3 is 13 amino acids. Germline V CDR1 and CDR2: DFQATT, SNEGSKA (reference sequence). J was trimmed by 2 bases and V by 8 bases; bases with no gene match: 5. CDR3 amino acids: CSSGTGFTDTQYF. The CDR3 DNA reads as TGCAGTTCCGGGACAGGGTTCACAGATACGCAGTATTTT.

This clonotype was detected only a few times. The chain employs TRBV20-1 and TRBJ1-4; 12 bases agree with TRBD1. Germline CDR1 is DFQATT and CDR2 is SNEGSKA (reference sequence). V was clipped by 6 bases and J by 10 bases; unmatched bases: 18. The CDR3 is made up of 17 amino acids. The DNA of the CDR3 is TGCAGTGCCGTCCCGGGACAGGGGGCTCCCCAAAGAAGAAAACTGTTTTTT. Translating gives CSAVPGQGAPQRRKLFF.

This clonotype was seen more than once but under ten times. Its ends do not fully match the called genes, so a read error is possible. The chain is built from TRBV13 and TRBJ2-7, with a tentative D call TRBD2 (5 bases). Germline CDR1 PRHDT, CDR2 FYEKMQ (reference sequence). This CDR3 spans 13 amino acids. Written as DNA, the CDR3 is TGTGCCAGCAGCCTAGGAGGAACTGGTAAGCAGTACTTC. Residues: CASSLGGTGKQYF.

J is TRBJ2-1 and V is TRBV12-3 or TRBV12-4, with D unresolved. V shed 3 bases and J shed 4 bases, with 10 bases lying between them. There are 14 residues in the CDR3. In nucleotides, the CDR3 is TGTGCCAGCAGTTTTCCGAGGCCTTACAATGAGCAGTTCTTC. Protein product: CASSFPRPYNEQFF.

This clonotype was observed a handful of times. This chain links TRBV12-3 or TRBV12-4 with TRBJ2-3, with D perhaps matching TRBD2 (6 bases). The CDR3 loop spans 20 amino acids. V lost 2 bases and J 1 base, leaving 25 bases between the germline ends. CDR3 amino acids: CASSLFLGGNFAIGTDTQYF. The DNA of the CDR3 is TGTGCCAGCAGTTTATTTCTCGGGGGAAATTTTGCTATCGGCACAGATACGCAGTATTTT.

The gene calls are TRBV27 and TRBJ2-3; TRBD2 aligns across 13 bases. Unmatched junction bases numbered 22, after V lost 9 bases and J lost 4 bases. CDR1 is MNHEY and CDR2 is SMNVEV in the germline V gene (reference sequence). This CDR3 is 20 amino acids long. The CDR3 nucleotides are TGTGCCAGTGCTCGCCGGGACAGGGGGACTAGCGGGATTACTGCAGATACGCAGTATTTT. Translating it yields CASARRDRGTSGITADTQYF.

This clonotype occurred a few times. This rearrangement joins TRBV5-1 to TRBJ2-7; D is uncertain. The CDR3 consists of 13 residues. V lost 0 bases, J lost 2 bases, and 6 bases lay in between. Germline CDR1 is SGHRS and CDR2 is YFSETQ. Here the CDR3 DNA reads TGCGCCAGCAGCTTGGTCAGCACCTACGAGCAGTACTTC. Encoded protein: CASSLVSTYEQYF.

The genes are TRBV5-1 and TRBJ2-3; 8 nucleotides align to TRBD2. The CDR3 extends over 16 amino acids. V lost 1 base and J lost 0; bases outside the gene matches: 4. Germline CDR1 SGHRS, CDR2 YFSETQ. The CDR3 DNA reads as TGCGCCAGCAGCTTGCAGTTAGCGGGAAGCACAGATACGCAGTATTTT. Translated: CASSLQLAGSTDTQYF.

This chain joins TRBV25-1 and TRBJ2-7; weak D call: TRBD2 (7 bases). Looked up from germline, CDR1 is MGHDK and CDR2 is SYGVNS. The CDR3 sequence is 13 residues long. Between the trimmed V and J ends, which lost 8 bases and 1 base, there was a span of 12 bases. The CDR3 here is CASEGDYSYEQYF. The CDR3 DNA is TGTGCCAGCGAGGGGGACTATTCCTACGAGCAGTACTTC.

This rearrangement joins TRBV12-3 or TRBV12-4 to TRBJ1-1, with 10 bases lining up with TRBD1. V was clipped by 3 bases and J by 0 bases; unmatched bases: 7. This CDR3 spans 17 amino acids. The CDR3 DNA sequence: TGTGCCAGCAGTTTGGGGGGGACAGGGGAAATGAACACTGAAGCTTTCTTT. Translating gives CASSLGGTGEMNTEAFF.

The sample holds a few counts of this clonotype. The rearrangement uses TRBV18 and TRBJ1-6, with a weak D call TRBD1 (6 bases). Germline CDR1 reads KGHSH; CDR2 reads LQKENI. With 0 bases removed from V and 5 bases from J, the gap between germline ends came to 8 bases. The CDR3 loop spans 15 amino acids. CDR3 in DNA: TGTGCCAGCTCACCACCGGACAGAAATAATTCACCCCTCCACTTT. Protein product: CASSPPDRNNSPLHF. The full variable domain, rest sourced from reference TRBV18 and TRBJ1-6, is NAGVMQNPRHLVRRRGQEARLRCSPMKGHSHVYWYRQLPEEGLKFMVYLQKENIIDESGMPKERFSAEFPKEGPSILRIQQVVRGDSAAYFCASSPPDRNNSPLHFGNGTRLTVT.

This clonotype turned up a few times. The chain combines TRBV5-1 with TRBJ1-3; D is possibly TRBD1 (6 bases). The CDR3 totals 13 residues. The V gene's germline CDR1 is SGHRS and CDR2 YFSETQ. Trimming took 0 bases from V and 7 from J, leaving 8 bases between them. The CDR3 loop is CASSLDTGNTIYF. The CDR3 nucleotides are TGCGCCAGCAGCTTGGATACAGGGAACACCATATATTTT.

In this sample, this clonotype turned up a few times. The V and J genes are TRBV9 and TRBJ2-1; 9 nucleotides agree with TRBD2. The length of the CDR3 is 16 residues. Trimming cost V 3 bases and J 5 bases; bases outside gene matches: 9. Germline V lookup: CDR1 SGDLS, CDR2 YYNGEE. CDR3 nucleotide sequence: TGTGCCAGCAGCGGTGGCCGGCGGGAGGGCGACAATGAGCAGTTCTTC. Translation: CASSGGRREGDNEQFF.

This clonotype was seen only a few times. The chain carries TRBV6-5 and TRBJ2-2; D not certain. CDR3 length equals 11 residues. In germline, CDR1 is MNHEY, CDR2 SVGAGI. Trimming stripped 9 bases from V and 7 bases from J, with 9 bases between. CDR3 residues: CASSAGGELFF. The CDR3 DNA sequence: TGTGCCAGTTCCGCCGGCGGGGAGCTGTTTTTT.

J is TRBJ2-5 and V is TRBV28; TRBD1 matches 7 bases. The germline gives CDR1 MDHEN, CDR2 SYDVKM. The trim removed 9 bases at V and 3 bases at J, leaving 10 bases unmatched. This CDR3 has 14 amino acids. The CDR3 loop is CASIPGGAEETQYF. The CDR3 DNA is TGTGCCAGTATTCCAGGGGGAGCTGAAGAGACCCAGTACTTC.

The chain has TRBV2 and TRBJ2-4; possibly TRBD1 for D (5 bases). CDR3 length: 18 amino acids. Between the trimmed V and J ends, which lost 1 base and 0 bases, there was a span of 16 bases. Germline V gene sequence: CDR1 SNHLY, CDR2 FYNNEI. The CDR3 protein is CASSEEGYGALAKNIQYF. The CDR3 region has the DNA TGTGCCAGCAGTGAAGAAGGTTATGGGGCCTTAGCCAAAAACATTCAGTACTTC.

The chain is built from TRBV20-1 and TRBJ1-2; no definite D call. This CDR3 has 12 residues. V lost 3 bases and J 4 bases, leaving 9 bases between the germline ends. Germline assignment: CDR1 DFQATT and CDR2 SNEGSKA (reference sequence). The DNA of the CDR3 is TGCAGTGCTAGCACAGCTATCTATGGCTACACCTTC. This encodes CSASTAIYGYTF.

This clonotype was detected a few times. This rearrangement joins TRBV6-1 to TRBJ1-1; TRBD1 is a possible D gene (6 bases). Germline V gene data show CDR1 as MNHNS and CDR2 as SASEGT. Trimming removed 6 bases at V and 0 bases at J, with 11 bases between. The CDR3 spans 14 residues. Here the CDR3 reads CASRTGQLNTEAFF. The DNA of the CDR3 is TGTGCCAGCAGGACGGGACAACTGAACACTGAAGCTTTCTTT.

V is TRBV5-1 and J is TRBJ2-1; 7 positions match TRBD1. CDR3 size: 14 residues. Germline trimming cut 1 base from V and 7 bases from J; bases unmatched to any gene: 5. Germline V CDR1 and CDR2: SGHRS, YFSETQ. The chain's CDR3 is CASSLIQGENEQFF. The CDR3 DNA reads TGCGCCAGCAGCTTGATCCAGGGGGAAAATGAGCAGTTCTTC.